This T cell receptor beta chain came from a study of cytomegalovirus exposure and HLA in healthy donors (dated by TCRdb to 2015 to 2018). A note on the overall study: A later analysis indicated that the 90 to 150 validation repertoires were generated on the platform also employed for the 700 or so repertoires of the first cohort. The aim of the study was to test whether cataloging public T cell receptors could identify signatures of past pathogen exposure. To predict cytomegalovirus infection status, the study combined high-throughput TCR immunosequencing, statistical association of individual TCRs with disease status, and machine learning. Along with the approximately 700-subject first cohort, a separate validation cohort of 120 different subjects was used. What the work shows at the level of the full study, not this receptor alone: Cytomegalovirus status was reported to be diagnosed by the classifier with high specificity and sensitivity in both the original and validation cohorts. Most TCR sequences were seen in very few donors, while some public TCRs were found in many individuals. The authors suggested that the approach could potentially be generalized to other disease states and immunological phenotypes. The study listed 150 to 200 TCR beta chains as associated with cytomegalovirus. A few of the identified cytomegalovirus-associated TCR beta chains were confirmed in vitro to be specific for cytomegalovirus antigens. In a later analysis, TCRs clustered in the first cohort were found to also tend to co-occur in the 120 validation repertoires, with around 94% of cluster scores above 0. All 120 or so repertoires were used to score co-occurrence in the validation cohort in a later analysis, because that analysis had no HLA typing for the cohort.

The donors were included in the validation cohort of approximately 130 subjects, a group kept apart from the roughly 690-subject first cohort. V loses 3 bases at its end and J loses 3 bases; junction bases beyond the gene matches: 7. CDR1 and CDR2 are read off the germline V gene (reference sequence) as SGHNT and YYREEE. Inclusive of the bounding cysteine and phenylalanine, the CDR3 is 17 residues long. The CDR3 DNA has 51 bases and is translated from base 1. Receptors were amplified or captured by the immunoSEQ multiplex PCR assay. From the authors' description of their analysis: A statistical classification framework was built for diagnosing cytomegalovirus status from the catalog of TCR beta chain sequences. TCRdb stores this immuneACCESS table with in-frame sequences only. Part of the clones is absent; in the studies checked, under half of the shortfall reflects unresolved V genes, and no reason is known for the rest. The DNA was the basis for D and trimming; V, J and clone size are from that table. Here the sample has roughly 60,000 clones; roughly 94% occur a single time. The biggest ten clones account for about 2.2% of the sample.

In regard to this clone: It has no known antigen specificity. No base quality values were provided; no much bigger clone lies one nucleotide off.

This TCR was sampled from a man between 18 and 35 years old in good health and CMV-seronegative. Source material: PBMCs. The chain is assembled from TRBV5-4 and TRBJ2-7, with TRBD2 matching 15 junction bases. The CDR3 protein is CASSSGLAGGRNYEQYF. The nucleotide sequence reads as follows: TGTGCCAGCAGCTCGGGACTAGCGGGAGGCCGTAACTACGAGCAGTACTTC.